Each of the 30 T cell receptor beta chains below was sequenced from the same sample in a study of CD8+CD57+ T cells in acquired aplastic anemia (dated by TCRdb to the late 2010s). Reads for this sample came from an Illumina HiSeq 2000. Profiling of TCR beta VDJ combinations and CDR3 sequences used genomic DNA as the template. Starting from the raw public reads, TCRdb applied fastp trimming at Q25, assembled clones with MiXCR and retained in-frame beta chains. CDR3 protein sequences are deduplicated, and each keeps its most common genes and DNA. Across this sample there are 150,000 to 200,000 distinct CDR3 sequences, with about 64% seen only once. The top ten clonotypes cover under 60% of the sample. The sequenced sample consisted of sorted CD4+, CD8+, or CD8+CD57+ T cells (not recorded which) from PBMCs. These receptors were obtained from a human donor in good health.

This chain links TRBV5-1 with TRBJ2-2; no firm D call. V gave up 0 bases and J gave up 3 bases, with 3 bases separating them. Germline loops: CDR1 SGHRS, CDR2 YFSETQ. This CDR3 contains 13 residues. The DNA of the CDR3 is TGCGCCAGCAGCTTGGCCGACACCGGGGAGCTGTTTTTT. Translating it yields CASSLADTGELFF. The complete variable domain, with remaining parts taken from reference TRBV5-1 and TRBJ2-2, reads KAGVTQTPRYLIKTRGQQVTLSCSPISGHRSVSWYQQTPGQGLQFLFEYFSETQRNKGNFPGRFSGRQFSNSRSEMNVSTLELGDSALYLCASSLADTGELFFGEGSRLTVL.

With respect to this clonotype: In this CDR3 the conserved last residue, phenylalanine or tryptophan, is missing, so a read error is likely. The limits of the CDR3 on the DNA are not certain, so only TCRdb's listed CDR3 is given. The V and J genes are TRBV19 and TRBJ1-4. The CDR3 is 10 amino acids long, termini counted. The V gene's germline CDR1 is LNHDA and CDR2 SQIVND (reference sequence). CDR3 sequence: CASSIQGGGY.

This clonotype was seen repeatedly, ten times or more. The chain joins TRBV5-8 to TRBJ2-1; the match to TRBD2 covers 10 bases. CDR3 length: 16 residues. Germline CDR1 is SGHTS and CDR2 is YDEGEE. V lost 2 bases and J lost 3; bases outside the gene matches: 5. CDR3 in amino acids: CASSFHGLADYNEQFF. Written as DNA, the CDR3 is TGTGCCAGCAGCTTTCATGGACTAGCGGACTACAATGAGCAGTTCTTC.

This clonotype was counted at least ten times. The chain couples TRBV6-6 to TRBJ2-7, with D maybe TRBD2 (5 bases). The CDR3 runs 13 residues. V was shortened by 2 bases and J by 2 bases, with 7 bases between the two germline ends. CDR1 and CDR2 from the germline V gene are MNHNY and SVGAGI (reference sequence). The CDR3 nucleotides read TGTGCCAGCAGTTACGGGGAGACCTACGAGCAGTACTTC. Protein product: CASSYGETYEQYF.

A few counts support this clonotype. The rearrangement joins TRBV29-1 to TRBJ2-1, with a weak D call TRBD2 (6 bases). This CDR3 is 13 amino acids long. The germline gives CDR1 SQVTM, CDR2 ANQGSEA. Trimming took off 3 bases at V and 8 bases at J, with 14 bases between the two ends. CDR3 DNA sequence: TGCAGCGTTGAGGGGAGGAGTTATTATGAGCAGTTCTTC. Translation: CSVEGRSYYEQFF.

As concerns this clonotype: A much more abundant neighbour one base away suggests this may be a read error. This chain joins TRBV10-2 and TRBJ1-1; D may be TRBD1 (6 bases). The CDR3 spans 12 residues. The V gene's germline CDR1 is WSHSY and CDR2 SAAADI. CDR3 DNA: TGCGCCAGCAGTGACAGGGGCACTGAAGCTTACTTT. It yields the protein CASSDRGTEAYF.

The CDR3 region has the DNA TGTGCCAGCAGCTTAACGGGCGGGTCGGCTGGCTACACCTTC. The encoded protein is CASSLTGGSAGYTF. This chain uses TRBV12-3 or TRBV12-4 with TRBJ1-2; no reliable D call. This CDR3 contains 14 residues. Trimming stripped 6 bases from V and 7 bases from J, with 18 bases between.

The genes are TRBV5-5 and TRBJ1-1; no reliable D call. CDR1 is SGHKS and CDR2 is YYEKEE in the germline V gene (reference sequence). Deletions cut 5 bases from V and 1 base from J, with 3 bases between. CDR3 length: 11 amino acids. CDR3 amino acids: CASRRNTEAFF. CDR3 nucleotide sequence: TGTGCCAGCAGGCGGAACACTGAAGCTTTCTTT.

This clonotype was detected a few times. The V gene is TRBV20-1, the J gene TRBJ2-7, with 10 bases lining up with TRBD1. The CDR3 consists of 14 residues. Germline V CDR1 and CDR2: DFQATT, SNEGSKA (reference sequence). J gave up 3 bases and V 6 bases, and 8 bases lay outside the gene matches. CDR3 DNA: TGCAGTGCCCGCAGAAGGACAGGGGGCTACGAGCAGTACTTC. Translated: CSARRRTGGYEQYF.

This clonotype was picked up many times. The CDR3 region has the DNA TGTGCCAGCAGCCAACGTGGGACTTCAGAGACCCAGTACTTC. Amino acids: CASSQRGTSETQYF. V and J are TRBV3-1 and TRBJ2-5, with D possibly matching TRBD2 (6 bases). Per the germline V gene, CDR1 is LGHDT and CDR2 is YNNKEL (reference sequence). This CDR3 is 14 amino acids long. Trimming took 2 bases from V and 4 from J, leaving 11 bases between them.

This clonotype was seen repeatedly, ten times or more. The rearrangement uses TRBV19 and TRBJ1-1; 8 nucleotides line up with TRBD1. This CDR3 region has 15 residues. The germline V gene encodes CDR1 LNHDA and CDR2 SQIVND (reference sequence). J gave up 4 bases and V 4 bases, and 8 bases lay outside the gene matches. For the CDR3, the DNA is TGTGCCAGTAGTAGGGCGACAGGGGTGTTCACTGAAGCTTTCTTT. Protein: CASSRATGVFTEAFF.

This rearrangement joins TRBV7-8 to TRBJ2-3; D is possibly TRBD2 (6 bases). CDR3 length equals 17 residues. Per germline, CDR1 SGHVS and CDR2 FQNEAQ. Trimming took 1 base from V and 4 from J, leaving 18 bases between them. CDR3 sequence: CASSLDGGELVADTQYF. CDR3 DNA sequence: TGTGCCAGCAGCTTAGATGGCGGGGAACTAGTGGCAGATACGCAGTATTTT.

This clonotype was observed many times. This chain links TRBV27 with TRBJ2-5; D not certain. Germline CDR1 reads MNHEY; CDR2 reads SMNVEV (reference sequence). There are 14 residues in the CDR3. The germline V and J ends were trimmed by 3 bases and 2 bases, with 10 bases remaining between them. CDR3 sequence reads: CASSLVGQQETQYF. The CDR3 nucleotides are TGTGCCAGCAGTTTGGTAGGTCAGCAAGAGACCCAGTACTTC.

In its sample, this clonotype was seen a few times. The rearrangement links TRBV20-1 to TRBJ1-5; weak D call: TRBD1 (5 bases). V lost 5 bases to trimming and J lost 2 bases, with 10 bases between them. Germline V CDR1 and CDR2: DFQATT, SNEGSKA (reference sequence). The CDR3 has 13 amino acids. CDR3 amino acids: CSAVRDRNQPQHF. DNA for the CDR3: TGCAGTGCTGTCCGGGACCGCAATCAGCCCCAGCATTTT.

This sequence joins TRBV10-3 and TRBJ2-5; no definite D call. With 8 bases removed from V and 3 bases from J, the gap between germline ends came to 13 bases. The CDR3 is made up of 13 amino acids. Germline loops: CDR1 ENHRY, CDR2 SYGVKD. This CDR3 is CAIGGQQKETQYF. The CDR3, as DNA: TGTGCCATCGGTGGTCAGCAAAAAGAGACCCAGTACTTC.

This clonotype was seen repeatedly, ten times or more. CDR3 DNA: TGTGCCAGCAGCGTAGCTAGCGGATCTAACTATGGCTACACCTTC. As protein: CASSVASGSNYGYTF. This chain links TRBV9 with TRBJ1-2; D gene uncertain. V was cut by 0 bases and J by 0 bases, with 9 bases left in between. This CDR3 contains 15 residues. Per germline, CDR1 SGDLS and CDR2 YYNGEE.

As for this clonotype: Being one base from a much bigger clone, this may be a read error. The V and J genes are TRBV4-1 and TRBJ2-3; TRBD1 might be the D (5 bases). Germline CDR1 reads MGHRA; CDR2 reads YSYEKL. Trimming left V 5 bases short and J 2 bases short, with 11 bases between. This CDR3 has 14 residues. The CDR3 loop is CASSGARDTDTQYF. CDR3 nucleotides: TGCGCCAGCAGCGGGGCTAGGGACACAGATACGCAGTATTTT.

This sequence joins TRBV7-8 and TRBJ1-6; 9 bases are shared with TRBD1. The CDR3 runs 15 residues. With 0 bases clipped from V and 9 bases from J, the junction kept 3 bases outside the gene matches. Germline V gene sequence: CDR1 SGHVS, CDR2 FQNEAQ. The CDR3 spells CASSLAPGQGSPLHF. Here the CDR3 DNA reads TGTGCCAGCAGCTTAGCCCCGGGACAGGGTTCACCCCTCCACTTT.

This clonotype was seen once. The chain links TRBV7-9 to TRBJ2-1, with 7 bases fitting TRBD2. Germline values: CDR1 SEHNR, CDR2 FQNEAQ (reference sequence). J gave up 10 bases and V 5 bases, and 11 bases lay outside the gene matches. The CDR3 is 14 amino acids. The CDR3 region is CASSQLGLESEQFF. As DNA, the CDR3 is TGTGCCAGCAGCCAACTCGGACTAGAATCGGAGCAGTTCTTC.

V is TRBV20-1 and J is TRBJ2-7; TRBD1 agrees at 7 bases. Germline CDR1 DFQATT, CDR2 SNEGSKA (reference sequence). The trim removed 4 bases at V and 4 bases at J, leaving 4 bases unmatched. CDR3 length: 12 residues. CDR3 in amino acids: CSATNRGYEQYF. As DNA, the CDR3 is TGCAGTGCTACCAACAGGGGATACGAGCAGTACTTC.

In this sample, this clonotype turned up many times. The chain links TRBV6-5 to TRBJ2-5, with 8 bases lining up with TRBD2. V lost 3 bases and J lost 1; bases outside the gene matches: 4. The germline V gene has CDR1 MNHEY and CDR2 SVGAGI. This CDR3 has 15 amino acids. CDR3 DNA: TGTGCCAGCAGTTATGGCGGGGGGACCCAAGAGACCCAGTACTTC. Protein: CASSYGGGTQETQYF.

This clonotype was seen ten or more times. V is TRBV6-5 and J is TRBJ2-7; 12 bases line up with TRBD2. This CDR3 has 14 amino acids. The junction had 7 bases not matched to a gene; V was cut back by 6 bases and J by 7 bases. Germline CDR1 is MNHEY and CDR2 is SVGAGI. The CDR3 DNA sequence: TGTGCCAGCAGCATGACTAGCGGGAGCCGTGAGCAGTACTTC. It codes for CASSMTSGSREQYF.

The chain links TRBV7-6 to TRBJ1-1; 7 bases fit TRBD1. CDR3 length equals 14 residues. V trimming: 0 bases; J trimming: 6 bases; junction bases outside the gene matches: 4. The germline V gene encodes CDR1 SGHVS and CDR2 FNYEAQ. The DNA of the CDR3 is TGTGCCAGCAGCTTAGCGGGACAGCACGCTGAAGCTTTCTTT. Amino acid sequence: CASSLAGQHAEAFF.

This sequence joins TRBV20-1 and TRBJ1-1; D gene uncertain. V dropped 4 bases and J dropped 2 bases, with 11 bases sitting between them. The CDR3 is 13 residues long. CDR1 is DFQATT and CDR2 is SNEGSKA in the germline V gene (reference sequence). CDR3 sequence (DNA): TGCAGTGCTACAGTCCAGGCTAACACTGAAGCTTTCTTT. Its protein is CSATVQANTEAFF.

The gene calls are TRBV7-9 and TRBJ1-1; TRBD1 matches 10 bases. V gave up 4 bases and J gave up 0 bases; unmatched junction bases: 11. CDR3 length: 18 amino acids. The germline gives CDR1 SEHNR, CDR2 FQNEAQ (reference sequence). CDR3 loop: CASSSDGDRGGMNTEAFF. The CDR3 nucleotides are TGTGCCAGCAGCTCAGACGGGGACAGGGGAGGTATGAACACTGAAGCTTTCTTT. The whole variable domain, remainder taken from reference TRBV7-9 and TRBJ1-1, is DTGVSQNPRHKITKRGQNVTFRCDPISEHNRLYWYRQTLGQGPEFLTYFQNEAQLEKSRLLSDRFSAERPKGSFSTLEIQRTEQGDSAMYLCASSSDGDRGGMNTEAFFGQGTRLTVV.

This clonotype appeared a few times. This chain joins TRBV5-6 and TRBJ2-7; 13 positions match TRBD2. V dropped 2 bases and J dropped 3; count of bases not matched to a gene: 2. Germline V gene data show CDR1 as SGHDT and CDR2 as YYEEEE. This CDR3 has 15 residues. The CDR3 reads CASSFRLAGGYEQYF. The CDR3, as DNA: TGTGCCAGCAGCTTCAGACTAGCGGGGGGCTACGAGCAGTACTTC.

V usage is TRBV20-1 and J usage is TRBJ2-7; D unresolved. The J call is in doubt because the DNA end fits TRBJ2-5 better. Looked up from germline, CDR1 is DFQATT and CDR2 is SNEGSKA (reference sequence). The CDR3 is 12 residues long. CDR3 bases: TGCAGTGCTAGGTGGGAAAGTGAGACCCAGTACTTC. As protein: CSARWESETQYF.

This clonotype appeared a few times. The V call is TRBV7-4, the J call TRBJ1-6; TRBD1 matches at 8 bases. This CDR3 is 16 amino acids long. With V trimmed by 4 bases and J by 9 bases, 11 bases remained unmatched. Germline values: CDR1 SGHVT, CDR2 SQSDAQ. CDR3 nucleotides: TGTGCCAGCAGCTCCGAACTACAGGGGGACGGTTCACCCCTCCACTTT. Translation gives CASSSELQGDGSPLHF.

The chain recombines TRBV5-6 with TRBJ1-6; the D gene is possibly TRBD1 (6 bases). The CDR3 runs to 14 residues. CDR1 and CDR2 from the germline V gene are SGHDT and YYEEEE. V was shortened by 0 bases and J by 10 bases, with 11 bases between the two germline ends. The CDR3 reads CASSLETGGSPLHF. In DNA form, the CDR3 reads TGTGCCAGCAGCTTGGAGACAGGCGGCTCACCCCTCCACTTT.

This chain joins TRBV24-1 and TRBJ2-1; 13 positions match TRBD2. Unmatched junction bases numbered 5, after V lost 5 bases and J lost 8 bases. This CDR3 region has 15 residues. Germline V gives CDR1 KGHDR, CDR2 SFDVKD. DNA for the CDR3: TGTGCCACCAGTGCTAGACTAGCGGGAGGAGATGAGCAGTTCTTC. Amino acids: CATSARLAGGDEQFF.